The 21 T cell receptor beta chains given below trace back to one sample, sequenced in a study of blood T cells in healthy people across ages. The second PCR ran about 6 to 12 cycles with a sample-barcoded 5' primer and J-beta primers. A single record per CDR3 protein comes from TCRdb applying MiXCR to the 5' RACE reads. This sample carries fewer than 1,000,000 distinct CDR3 sequences, 46% of them seen once, and the ten largest clones take over 15%. Sequencing was performed on blood. These receptors all stem from an elderly man in good health.

The chain uses TRBV21-1 and TRBJ2-5. TRBV21-1 constitutes a pseudogene. There are 15 residues in the CDR3. As DNA, the CDR3 is TGTGCCAGCAGCAAGGGTGGTGGGTTTTACAATGAGCAGTACTTC. Protein product: CASSKGGGFYNEQYF.

The chain has TRBV7-3 and TRBJ2-1, with D perhaps matching TRBD1 (5 bases). The CDR3 has 15 residues. Germline CDR1 SGHTA, CDR2 FQGTGA. Trimming shortened V by 1 base and J by 8 bases, and 15 bases separated the two germline ends. The chain's CDR3 is CASSLNLRQSDEQFF. The CDR3 DNA is TGTGCCAGCAGCTTAAATCTCCGACAGTCCGATGAGCAGTTCTTC.

To note about this clonotype: A read error may be the cause here, since a much bigger clone is one base away. The J gene is TRBJ2-1, the V gene TRBV3-1, with 8 bases lining up with TRBD1. Germline CDR1 LGHDT, CDR2 YNNKEL (reference sequence). Germline trimming cut 4 bases from V and 13 bases from J; bases unmatched to any gene: 15. This CDR3 has 15 amino acids. The CDR3 region is CASSPLGTGRETQFF. CDR3 nucleotide sequence: TGTGCCAGCAGCCCACTCGGGACAGGCAGAGAGACCCAGTTCTTC.

The chain uses TRBV20-1 and TRBJ1-2, with TRBD1 as a possible D gene (5 bases). Germline V gene lookup returns CDR1 DFQATT and CDR2 SNEGSKA (reference sequence). CDR3 length: 15 residues. The ends were cut back, 3 bases at V and 4 bases at J, with 18 bases in the middle. CDR3 in DNA: TGCAGTGCTAGGGGTACAGGCGGCTTCTCCTATGGCTACACCTTC. Its translation: CSARGTGGFSYGYTF.

This clonotype was counted ten times or more. The genes are TRBV2 and TRBJ2-5; D is possibly TRBD1 or TRBD2 (5 bases each). V lost 7 bases and J 3 bases, leaving 15 bases between the germline ends. This CDR3 comprises 14 residues. Germline V CDR1 and CDR2: SNHLY, FYNNEI. The CDR3 spells CASTRREQEETQYF. CDR3 nucleotides: TGTGCCAGCACACGACGGGAACAGGAAGAGACCCAGTACTTC.

This chain uses TRBV28 with TRBJ2-1; 7 positions agree with TRBD2. The ends lost 6 bases at V and 6 bases at J; junction bases unmatched: 11. The CDR3 runs 15 residues. Germline lookup yields CDR1 MDHEN and CDR2 SYDVKM. CDR3 nucleotides: TGTGCCAGCAGCAAGTGGCGGGAGTCTAGCAATGAGCAGTTCTTC. It specifies CASSKWRESSNEQFF.

The chain couples TRBV13 to TRBJ2-5; D may match TRBD1 or TRBD2 (6 bases each). Trimming removed 8 bases at V and 5 bases at J, with 18 bases between. Germline V gene sequence: CDR1 PRHDT, CDR2 FYEKMQ (reference sequence). This CDR3 has 14 residues. The CDR3 region has the DNA TGTGCCAGCGCTTATCGGGGGACATGGGAGACCCAGTACTTC. Translated: CASAYRGTWETQYF.

The chain links TRBV20-1 to TRBJ2-7; 13 bases match TRBD2. This CDR3 region has 13 residues. Germline V lookup: CDR1 DFQATT, CDR2 SNEGSKA (reference sequence). Germline trimming cut 6 bases from V and 2 bases from J; bases unmatched to any gene: 1. In nucleotides, the CDR3 is TGCAGTGCCGGGACTAGCGGGACCTACGAGCAGTACTTC. Protein sequence: CSAGTSGTYEQYF.

The rearrangement joins TRBV10-3 to TRBJ2-5; possibly TRBD2 for D (6 bases). V lost 6 bases and J 5 bases, leaving 13 bases between the germline ends. The CDR3 sequence is 13 residues long. The germline V gene encodes CDR1 ENHRY and CDR2 SYGVKD. The CDR3 sequence: CAIREPSVETQYF. CDR3 coding DNA: TGTGCCATCAGGGAGCCTAGCGTTGAGACCCAGTACTTC.

This chain joins TRBV4-1 and TRBJ2-5; D is uncertain. In germline, CDR1 is MGHRA, CDR2 YSYEKL. The CDR3 extends over 15 amino acids. The V end was cut by 1 base, the J end by 4 bases, with 13 bases between. In DNA, the CDR3 is TGCGCCAGCAGCCAAGGTATGGGATCAGGAGAGACCCAGTACTTC. Residues: CASSQGMGSGETQYF.

This clonotype showed up many times. The chain links TRBV12-3 or TRBV12-4 to TRBJ2-7; D unclear. CDR3 length equals 12 residues. Trimming pared 4 bases from V and 1 base from J, leaving 5 bases between. The CDR3 DNA reads as TGTGCCAGCAGTTCCCAGTCCTACGAGCAGTACTTC. Residues: CASSSQSYEQYF.

V gene TRBV5-4 combines with J gene TRBJ2-7, with D unclear. The DNA end is a closer match to TRBJ2-5, so the J assignment may be wrong. This CDR3 is built from 13 residues. Germline-derived CDR1 and CDR2 are SGHNT and YYREEE (reference sequence). The CDR3 DNA reads as TGTGCCAGCAGGGCCGGCACCCAAGAGACCCAGTACTTC. Its protein is CASRAGTQETQYF.

The CDR3 loop reads CAISDGSGPQETQFF. The CDR3 nucleotides read TGTGCCATCAGTGATGGTAGCGGGCCCCAAGAGACCCAGTTCTTC. The J gene is TRBJ2-5, the V gene TRBV10-3; TRBD2 aligns across 7 bases. The tail of the sequence fits TRBJ2-1 better, so the J call may be wrong. Looked up from germline, CDR1 is ENHRY and CDR2 is SYGVKD. The CDR3 length is 15 residues.

The chain uses TRBV5-1 and TRBJ2-3; TRBD1 is a possible D gene (6 bases). The germline V gene encodes CDR1 SGHRS and CDR2 YFSETQ. The CDR3 spans 14 residues. Trimming cost V 4 bases and J 2 bases, with 11 bases left between them. CDR3: CASSRGTPTDTQYF. For the CDR3, the DNA is TGCGCCAGCAGCCGAGGGACACCCACAGATACGCAGTATTTT.

The table lists this clonotype with a few counts. The chain has TRBV6-6 and TRBJ2-3, with D tentatively TRBD1 or TRBD2 (5 bases each). The length of the CDR3 is 14 residues. The germline V gene encodes CDR1 MNHNY and CDR2 SVGAGI (reference sequence). Trimming took 8 bases from V and 4 from J, leaving 16 bases between them. The CDR3 bases are TGTGCCAGCCGATTGGGGGTAGGATCAGATACGCAGTATTTT. Its protein is CASRLGVGSDTQYF.

This chain links TRBV29-1 with TRBJ2-4; tentative D call: TRBD2 (7 bases). Trimming pared 6 bases from V and 1 base from J, leaving 13 bases between. Germline V gene lookup returns CDR1 SQVTM and CDR2 ANQGSEA. The CDR3 has 14 amino acids. The CDR3 DNA follows: TGCAGCGTGGGTGGGGGGGCTGCCAAAAACATTCAGTACTTC. It translates to CSVGGGAAKNIQYF.

As concerns this clonotype: The junction does not match germline at one end; this may be a read error. The rearrangement links TRBV9 to TRBJ2-1; no reliable D call. The CDR3 has 15 residues. Looked up from germline, CDR1 is SGDLS and CDR2 is YYNGEE. The CDR3 loop is CASSPPPGGYNDQFF. DNA of the CDR3: TGTGCCAGCAGCCCACCCCCAGGTGGCTACAATGACCAGTTCTTC. Variable domain in full (rest from reference TRBV9 and TRBJ2-1): DSGVTQTPKHLITATGQRVTLRCSPRSGDLSVYWYQQSLDQGLQFLIQYYNGEERAKGNILERFSAQQFPDLHSELNLSSLELGDSALYFCASSPPPGGYNDQFFGPGTRLTVL.

The V and J genes are TRBV4-3 and TRBJ2-7, with D perhaps TRBD2 (6 bases). In germline, CDR1 is LGHNA, CDR2 YSLEER. V was clipped by 0 bases and J by 5 bases, with 11 bases between them. The CDR3 runs to 14 residues. CDR3 sequence reads: CASSQDWRGHEQYF. CDR3 sequence (DNA): TGCGCCAGCAGCCAAGATTGGAGGGGCCACGAGCAGTACTTC.

This rearrangement joins TRBV18 to TRBJ1-2; D gene uncertain. V lost 2 bases to trimming and J lost 3 bases, with 10 bases between them. CDR1 and CDR2 from the germline V gene are KGHSH and LQKENI. This CDR3 region has 14 residues. The CDR3 loop reads CASSPAQQHYGYTF. The CDR3 DNA sequence: TGTGCCAGCTCACCAGCACAGCAACACTATGGCTACACCTTC.

The chain combines TRBV4-1 with TRBJ2-1; 9 positions match TRBD1. The CDR3 runs to 16 residues. J lost 9 bases, V lost 2 bases, and 11 bases had no gene match. From germline, CDR1 is MGHRA and CDR2 YSYEKL. CDR3 DNA: TGCGCCAGCAGCCAACCAAACAGGGGGCGAGGAATTGAGCAGTTCTTC. Protein sequence: CASSQPNRGRGIEQFF.

J is TRBJ2-7 and V is TRBV6-6; 7 nucleotides agree with TRBD1. CDR3 length equals 15 residues. The germline V gene encodes CDR1 MNHNY and CDR2 SVGAGI (reference sequence). J gave up 0 bases and V 3 bases, and 5 bases lay outside the gene matches. The CDR3 here is CASSYGQVNSYEQYF. The CDR3 coding sequence is TGTGCCAGCAGTTATGGACAGGTGAACTCCTACGAGCAGTACTTC.